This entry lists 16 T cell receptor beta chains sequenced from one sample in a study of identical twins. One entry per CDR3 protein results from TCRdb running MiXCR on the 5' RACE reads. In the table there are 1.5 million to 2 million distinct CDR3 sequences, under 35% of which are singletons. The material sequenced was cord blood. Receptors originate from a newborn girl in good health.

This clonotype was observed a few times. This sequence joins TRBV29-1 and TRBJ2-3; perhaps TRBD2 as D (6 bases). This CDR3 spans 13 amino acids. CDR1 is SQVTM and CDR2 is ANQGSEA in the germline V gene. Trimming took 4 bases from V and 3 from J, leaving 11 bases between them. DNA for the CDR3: TGCAGCGTTGGGGGGGATGGAACAGATACGCAGTATTTT. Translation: CSVGGDGTDTQYF.

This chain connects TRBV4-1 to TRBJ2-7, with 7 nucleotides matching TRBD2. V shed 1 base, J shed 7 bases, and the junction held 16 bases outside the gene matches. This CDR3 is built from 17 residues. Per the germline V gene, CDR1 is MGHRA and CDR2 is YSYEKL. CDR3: CASSQVLPREKSNEQYF. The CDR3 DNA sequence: TGCGCCAGCAGCCAAGTACTGCCGCGGGAGAAGAGCAATGAGCAGTACTTC.

DNA of the CDR3: TGCGCCAGCAGCTTGGGGGTTCCAGGGTTGACTGAAGCTTTCTTT. It codes for CASSLGVPGLTEAFF. This chain links TRBV5-1 with TRBJ1-1, with D possibly matching TRBD1 (5 bases). The CDR3 spans 15 residues. V lost 0 bases, J lost 5 bases, and 14 bases lay in between. The germline CDR1 and CDR2 sequences are SGHRS and YFSETQ.

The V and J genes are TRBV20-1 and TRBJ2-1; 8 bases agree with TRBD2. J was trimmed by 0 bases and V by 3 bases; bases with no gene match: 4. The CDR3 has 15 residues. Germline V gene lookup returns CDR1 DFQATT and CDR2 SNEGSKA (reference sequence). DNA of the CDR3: TGCAGTGCTAGGAACCTAGCGGGCTCCTACAATGAGCAGTTCTTC. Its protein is CSARNLAGSYNEQFF.

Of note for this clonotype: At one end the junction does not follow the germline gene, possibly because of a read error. The CDR3 loop is CAGSLPPIWTSGRETQYF. CDR3 sequence (DNA): TGTGCCGGCAGTTTACCTCCGATTTGGACTAGCGGGAGGGAGACCCAGTACTTC. The chain carries TRBV28 and TRBJ2-5; 14 bases are a match to TRBD2. Germline V gene sequence: CDR1 MDHEN, CDR2 SYDVKM. The length of the CDR3 is 18 residues.

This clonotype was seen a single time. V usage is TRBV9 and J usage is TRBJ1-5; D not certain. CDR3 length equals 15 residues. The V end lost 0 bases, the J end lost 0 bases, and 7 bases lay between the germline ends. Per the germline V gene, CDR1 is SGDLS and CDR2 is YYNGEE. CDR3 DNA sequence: TGTGCCAGCAGCGTAGGGACTCTTAGCAATCAGCCCCAGCATTTT. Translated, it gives CASSVGTLSNQPQHF.

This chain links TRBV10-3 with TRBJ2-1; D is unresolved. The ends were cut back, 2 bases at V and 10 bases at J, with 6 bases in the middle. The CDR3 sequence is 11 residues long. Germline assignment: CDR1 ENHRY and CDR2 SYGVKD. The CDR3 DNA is TGTGCCATCAGTGAGGTGGGAGAGCAGTTCTTC. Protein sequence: CAISEVGEQFF.

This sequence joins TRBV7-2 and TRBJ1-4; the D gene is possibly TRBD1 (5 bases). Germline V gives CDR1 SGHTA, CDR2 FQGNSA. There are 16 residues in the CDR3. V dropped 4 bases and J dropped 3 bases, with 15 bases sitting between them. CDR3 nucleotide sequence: TGTGCCAGCAGCTATGTCAGGGACCGACCTAATGAAAAACTGTTTTTT. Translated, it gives CASSYVRDRPNEKLFF.

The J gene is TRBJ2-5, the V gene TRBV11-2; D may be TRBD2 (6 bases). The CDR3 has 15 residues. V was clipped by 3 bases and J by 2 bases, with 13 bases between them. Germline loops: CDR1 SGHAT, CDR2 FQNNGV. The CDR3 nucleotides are TGTGCCAGCAGCTTCGGGGGACTGCCTCAAGAGACCCAGTACTTC. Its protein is CASSFGGLPQETQYF.

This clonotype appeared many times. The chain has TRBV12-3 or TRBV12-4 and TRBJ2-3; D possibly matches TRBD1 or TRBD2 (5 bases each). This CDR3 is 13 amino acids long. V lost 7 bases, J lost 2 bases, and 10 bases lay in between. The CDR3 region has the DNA TGTGCCAGCACTGGGGGATACACAGATACGCAGTATTTT. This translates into CASTGGYTDTQYF.

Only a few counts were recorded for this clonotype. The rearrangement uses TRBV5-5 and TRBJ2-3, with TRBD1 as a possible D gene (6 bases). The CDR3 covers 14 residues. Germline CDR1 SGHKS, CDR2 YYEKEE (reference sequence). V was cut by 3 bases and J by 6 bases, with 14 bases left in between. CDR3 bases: TGTGCCAGCAGCTGGATTGGGGGCGGGGATACGCAGTATTTT. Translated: CASSWIGGGDTQYF.

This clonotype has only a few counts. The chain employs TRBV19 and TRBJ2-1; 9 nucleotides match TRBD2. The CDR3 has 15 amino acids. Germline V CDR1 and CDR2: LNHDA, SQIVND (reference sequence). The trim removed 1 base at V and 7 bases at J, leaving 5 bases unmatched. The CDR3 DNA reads TGTGCCAGTAGTATAGGAGCTAGCGGGGATAATGAGCAGTTCTTC. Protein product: CASSIGASGDNEQFF.

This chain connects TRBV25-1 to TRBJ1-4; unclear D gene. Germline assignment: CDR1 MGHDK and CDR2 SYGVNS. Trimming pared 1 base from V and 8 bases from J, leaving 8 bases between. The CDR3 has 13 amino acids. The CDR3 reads CASSESPREKLFF. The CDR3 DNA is TGTGCCAGCAGTGAATCCCCGCGGGAAAAACTGTTTTTT.

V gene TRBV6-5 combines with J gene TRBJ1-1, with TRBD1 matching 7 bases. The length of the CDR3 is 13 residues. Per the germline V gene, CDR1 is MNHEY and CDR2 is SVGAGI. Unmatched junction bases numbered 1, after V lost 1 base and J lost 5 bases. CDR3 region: CASSYFRGTEAFF. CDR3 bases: TGTGCCAGCAGTTACTTCAGGGGGACTGAAGCTTTCTTT.

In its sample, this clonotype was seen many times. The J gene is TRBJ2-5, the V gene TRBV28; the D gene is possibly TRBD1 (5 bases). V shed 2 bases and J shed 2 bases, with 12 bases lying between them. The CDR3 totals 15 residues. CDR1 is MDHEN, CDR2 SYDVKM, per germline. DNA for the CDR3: TGTGCCAGCAGTTTAGATAGGGGAAGTCAAGAGACCCAGTACTTC. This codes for CASSLDRGSQETQYF.

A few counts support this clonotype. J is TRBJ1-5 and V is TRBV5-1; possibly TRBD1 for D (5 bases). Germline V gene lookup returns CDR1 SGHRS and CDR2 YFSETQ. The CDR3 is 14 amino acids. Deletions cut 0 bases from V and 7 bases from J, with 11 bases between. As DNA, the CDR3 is TGCGCCAGCAGCTTGGGGGGGTGGGGACAGCCCCAGCATTTT. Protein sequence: CASSLGGWGQPQHF.